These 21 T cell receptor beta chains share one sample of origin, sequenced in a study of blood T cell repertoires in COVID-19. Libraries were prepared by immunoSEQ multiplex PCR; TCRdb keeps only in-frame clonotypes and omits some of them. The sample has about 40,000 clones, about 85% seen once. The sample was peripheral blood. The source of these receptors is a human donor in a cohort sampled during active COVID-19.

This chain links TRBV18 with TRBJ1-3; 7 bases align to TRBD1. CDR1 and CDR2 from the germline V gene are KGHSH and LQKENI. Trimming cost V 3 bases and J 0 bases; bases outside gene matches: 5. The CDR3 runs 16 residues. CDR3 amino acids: CASSPSGTVSGNTIYF. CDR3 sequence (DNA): TGTGCCAGCTCACCTTCCGGGACAGTCTCTGGAAACACCATATATTTT.

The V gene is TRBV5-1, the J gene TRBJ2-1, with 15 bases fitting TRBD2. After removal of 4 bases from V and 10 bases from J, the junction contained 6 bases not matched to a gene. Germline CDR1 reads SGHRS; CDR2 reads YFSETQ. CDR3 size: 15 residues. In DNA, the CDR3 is TGCGCCAGCAGCCACGGACTAGCGGGGGGGGCGGAGCAGTTCTTC. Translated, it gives CASSHGLAGGAEQFF.

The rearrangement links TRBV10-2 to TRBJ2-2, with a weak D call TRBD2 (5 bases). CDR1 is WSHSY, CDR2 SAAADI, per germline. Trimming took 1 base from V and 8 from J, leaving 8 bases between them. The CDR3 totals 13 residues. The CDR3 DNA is TGCGCCAGCAGTGAGTTTGAGGGTGGGGAGCTGTTTTTT. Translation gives CASSEFEGGELFF.

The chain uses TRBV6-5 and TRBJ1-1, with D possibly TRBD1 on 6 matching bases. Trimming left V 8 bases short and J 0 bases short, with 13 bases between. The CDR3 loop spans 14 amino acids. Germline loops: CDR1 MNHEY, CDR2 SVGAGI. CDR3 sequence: CASSVRGMNTEAFF. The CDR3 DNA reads TGTGCCAGCTCAGTCAGGGGCATGAACACTGAAGCTTTCTTT.

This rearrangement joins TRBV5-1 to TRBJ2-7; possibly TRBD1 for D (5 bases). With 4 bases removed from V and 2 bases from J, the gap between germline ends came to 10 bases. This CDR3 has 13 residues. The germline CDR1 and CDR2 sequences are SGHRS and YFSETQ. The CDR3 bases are TGCGCCAGCAGCGCGGACAATGCCTACGAGCAGTACTTC. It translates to CASSADNAYEQYF. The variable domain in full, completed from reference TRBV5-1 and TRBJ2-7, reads KAGVTQTPRYLIKTRGQQVTLSCSPISGHRSVSWYQQTPGQGLQFLFEYFSETQRNKGNFPGRFSGRQFSNSRSEMNVSTLELGDSALYLCASSADNAYEQYFGPGTRLTVT.

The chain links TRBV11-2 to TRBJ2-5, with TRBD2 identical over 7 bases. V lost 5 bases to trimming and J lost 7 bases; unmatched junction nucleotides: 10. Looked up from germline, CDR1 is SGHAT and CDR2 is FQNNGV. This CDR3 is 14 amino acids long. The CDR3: CASSPPGGLGTQYF. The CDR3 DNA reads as TGTGCCAGCAGCCCCCCGGGAGGATTGGGGACCCAGTACTTC.

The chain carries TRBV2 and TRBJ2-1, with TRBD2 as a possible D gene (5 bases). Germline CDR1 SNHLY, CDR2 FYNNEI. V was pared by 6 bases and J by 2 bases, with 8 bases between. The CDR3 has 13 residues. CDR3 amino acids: CASRSGTYNEQFF. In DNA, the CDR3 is TGTGCCAGCAGGTCGGGAACCTACAATGAGCAGTTCTTC. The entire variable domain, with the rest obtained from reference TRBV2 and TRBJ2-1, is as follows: EPEVTQTPSHQVTQMGQEVILRCVPISNHLYFYWYRQILGQKVEFLVSFYNNEISEKSEIFDDQFSVERPDGSNFTLKIRSTKLEDSAMYFCASRSGTYNEQFFGPGTRLTVL.

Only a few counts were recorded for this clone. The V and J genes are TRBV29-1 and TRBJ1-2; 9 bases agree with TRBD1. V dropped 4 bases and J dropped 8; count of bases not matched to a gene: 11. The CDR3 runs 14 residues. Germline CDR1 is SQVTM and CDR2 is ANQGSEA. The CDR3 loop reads CSVALTGTGSGYTF. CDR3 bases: TGCAGCGTTGCACTAACCGGGACAGGGTCCGGCTACACCTTC.

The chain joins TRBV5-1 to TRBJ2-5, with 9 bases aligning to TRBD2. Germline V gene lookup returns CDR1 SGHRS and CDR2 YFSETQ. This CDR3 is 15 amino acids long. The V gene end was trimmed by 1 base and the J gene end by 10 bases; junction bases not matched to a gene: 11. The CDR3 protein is CASSLSASGEGVQYF. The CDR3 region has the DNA TGCGCCAGCAGCTTGTCAGCTAGCGGGGAGGGGGTCCAGTACTTC.

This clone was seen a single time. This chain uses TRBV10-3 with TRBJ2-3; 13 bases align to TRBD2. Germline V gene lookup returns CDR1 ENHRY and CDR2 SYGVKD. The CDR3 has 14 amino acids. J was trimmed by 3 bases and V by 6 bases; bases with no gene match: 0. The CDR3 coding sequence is TGTGCCATCAGGACTAGCGGGGGGACAGATACGCAGTATTTT. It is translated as CAIRTSGGTDTQYF.

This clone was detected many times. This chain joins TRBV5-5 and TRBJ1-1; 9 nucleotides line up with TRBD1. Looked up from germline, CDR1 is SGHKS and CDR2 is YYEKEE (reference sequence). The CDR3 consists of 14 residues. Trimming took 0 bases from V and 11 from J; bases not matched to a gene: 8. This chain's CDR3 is CASSLDTDRGWAFF. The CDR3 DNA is TGTGCCAGCAGCTTGGACACTGACAGGGGGTGGGCTTTCTTT.

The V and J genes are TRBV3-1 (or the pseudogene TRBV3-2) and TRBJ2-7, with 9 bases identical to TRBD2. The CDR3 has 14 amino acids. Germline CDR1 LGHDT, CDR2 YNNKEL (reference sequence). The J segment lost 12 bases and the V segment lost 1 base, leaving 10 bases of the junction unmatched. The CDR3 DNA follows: TGTGCCAGCAGCCAAGCCTTAAGTGGCGGGGGGGTGTACTTC. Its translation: CASSQALSGGGVYF.

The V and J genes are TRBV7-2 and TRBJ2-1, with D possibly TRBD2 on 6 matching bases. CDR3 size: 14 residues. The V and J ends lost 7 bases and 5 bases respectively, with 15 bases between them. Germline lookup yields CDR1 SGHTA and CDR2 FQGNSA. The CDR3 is CASTAPGLHNEQFF. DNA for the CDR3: TGTGCCAGCACCGCCCCGGGACTTCACAATGAGCAGTTCTTC.

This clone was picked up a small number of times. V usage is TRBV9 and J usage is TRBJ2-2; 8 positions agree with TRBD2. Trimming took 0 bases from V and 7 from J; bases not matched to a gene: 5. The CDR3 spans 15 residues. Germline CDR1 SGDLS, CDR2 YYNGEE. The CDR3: CASSVGTSPSGELFF. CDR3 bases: TGTGCCAGCAGCGTAGGGACTAGCCCCAGCGGGGAGCTGTTTTTT.

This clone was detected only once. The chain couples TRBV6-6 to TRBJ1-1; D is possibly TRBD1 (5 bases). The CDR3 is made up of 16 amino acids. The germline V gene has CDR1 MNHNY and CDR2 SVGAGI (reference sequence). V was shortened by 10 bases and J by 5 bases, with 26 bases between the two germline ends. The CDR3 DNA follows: TGTGCCACCAGCAGAGGGACGCCGGGAGAAAGGACTGAAGCTTTCTTT. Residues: CATSRGTPGERTEAFF.

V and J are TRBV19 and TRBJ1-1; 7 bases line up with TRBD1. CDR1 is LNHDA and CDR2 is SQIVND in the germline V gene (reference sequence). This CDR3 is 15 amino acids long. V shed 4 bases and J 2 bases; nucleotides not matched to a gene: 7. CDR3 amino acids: CASSTQGQINTEAFF. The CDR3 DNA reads TGTGCCAGTAGTACTCAGGGACAGATTAACACTGAAGCTTTCTTT.

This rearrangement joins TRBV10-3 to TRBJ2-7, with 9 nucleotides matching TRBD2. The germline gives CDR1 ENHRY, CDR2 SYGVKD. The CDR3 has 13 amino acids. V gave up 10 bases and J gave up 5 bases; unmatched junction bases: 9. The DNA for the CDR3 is TGTGCCACCCTACCGGGACTAGCTCACGAGCAGTACTTC. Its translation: CATLPGLAHEQYF.

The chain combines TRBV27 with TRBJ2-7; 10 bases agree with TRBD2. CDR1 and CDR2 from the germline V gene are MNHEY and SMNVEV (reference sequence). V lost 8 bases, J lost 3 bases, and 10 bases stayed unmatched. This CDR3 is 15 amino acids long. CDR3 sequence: CASCIAGGGFYEQYF. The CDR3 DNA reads TGTGCCAGCTGTATAGCGGGGGGTGGCTTCTACGAGCAGTACTTC.

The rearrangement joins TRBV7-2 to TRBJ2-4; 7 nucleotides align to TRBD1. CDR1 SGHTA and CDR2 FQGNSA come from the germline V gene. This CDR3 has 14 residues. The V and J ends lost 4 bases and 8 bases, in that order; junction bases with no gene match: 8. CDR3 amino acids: CASSSTGWKDIQYF. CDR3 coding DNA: TGTGCCAGCAGCTCGACAGGGTGGAAGGACATTCAGTACTTC. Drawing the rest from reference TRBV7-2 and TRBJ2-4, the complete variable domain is GAGVSQSPSNKVTEKGKDVELRCDPISGHTALYWYRQSLGQGLEFLIYFQGNSAPDKSGLPSDRFSAERTGGSVSTLTIQRTQQEDSAVYLCASSSTGWKDIQYFGAGTRLSVL.

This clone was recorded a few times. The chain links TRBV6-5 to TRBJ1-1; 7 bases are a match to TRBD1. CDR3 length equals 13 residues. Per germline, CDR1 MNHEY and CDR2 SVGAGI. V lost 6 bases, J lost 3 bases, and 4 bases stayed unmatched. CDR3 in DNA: TGTGCCAGCAGCAGAGGGGGCCACACTGAAGCTTTCTTT. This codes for CASSRGGHTEAFF.

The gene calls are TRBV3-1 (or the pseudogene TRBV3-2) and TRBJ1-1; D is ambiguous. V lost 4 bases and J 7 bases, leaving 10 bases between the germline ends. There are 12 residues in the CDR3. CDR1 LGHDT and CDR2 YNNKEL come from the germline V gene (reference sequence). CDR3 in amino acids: CASSLQDFEAFF. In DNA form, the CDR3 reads TGTGCCAGCAGCCTCCAGGATTTTGAAGCTTTCTTT.